This passage covers 20 T cell receptor beta chains from one sample sequenced in a study of blood T cell repertoires in COVID-19 (dated by TCRdb to 2019 to 2021). To prepare the library, the immunoSEQ multiplex PCR assay was applied. The table comes from immuneACCESS by way of TCRdb, which keeps in-frame sequences with V and J called. Part of the clones is missing from these tables; in studies checked, under half for an unresolved V gene and the rest for unknown reasons. The sample records approximately 110,000 clones, over 75% of which are singletons. Clones ranked in the top ten supply about 3.8% of the sample. The specimen sequenced was peripheral blood. The origin of the receptors is a man aged 45-65 years with acute or convalescent COVID-19.

This sequence joins TRBV25-1 and TRBJ2-5; 11 positions match TRBD1. Germline V lookup: CDR1 MGHDK, CDR2 SYGVNS. The length of the CDR3 is 16 residues. The junction had 10 bases not matched to a gene; V was cut back by 5 bases and J by 5 bases. The CDR3 region has the DNA TGTGCCAGCAGTCCACAGGGGACAGGGGGTATGGAGACCCAGTACTTC. Translation: CASSPQGTGGMETQYF.

The rearrangement links TRBV6-2 or TRBV6-3 to TRBJ1-6; 10 positions match TRBD1. The V gene end was trimmed by 6 bases and the J gene end by 7 bases; junction bases not matched to a gene: 9. The CDR3 runs to 16 residues. Germline V gene sequence: CDR1 MNHEY, CDR2 SVGEGT. The CDR3 loop is CASSPLGQGGNSPLHF. For the CDR3, the DNA is TGTGCCAGCAGCCCACTCGGACAGGGGGGAAATTCACCCCTCCACTTT.

This sequence joins TRBV12-5 and TRBJ2-1, with 14 positions matching TRBD2. With V trimmed by 6 bases and J by 9 bases, 7 bases remained unmatched. The CDR3 loop spans 15 amino acids. Germline assignment: CDR1 LGHNT and CDR2 FRNRAP. CDR3 DNA: TGTGCTAGTGGGGGGACTAGCGGGAGCCGCGGTGAGCAGTTCTTC. It encodes CASGGTSGSRGEQFF.

The rearrangement joins TRBV13 to TRBJ1-2; TRBD1 aligns across 7 bases. This CDR3 has 15 amino acids. Germline V gene lookup returns CDR1 PRHDT and CDR2 FYEKMQ (reference sequence). The junction had 7 bases not matched to a gene; V was cut back by 5 bases and J by 1 base. The CDR3 DNA follows: TGTGCCAGCAGCCCGGGGACAGCGCTTAACTATGGCTACACCTTC. This translates into CASSPGTALNYGYTF. Drawing the rest from reference TRBV13 and TRBJ1-2, the complete variable domain is AAGVIQSPRHLIKEKRETATLKCYPIPRHDTVYWYQQGPGQDPQFLISFYEKMQSDKGSIPDRFSAQQFSDYHSELNMSSLELGDSALYFCASSPGTALNYGYTFGSGTRLTVV.

The rearrangement links TRBV6-4 to TRBJ1-1; tentative D call: TRBD1 (5 bases). CDR1 is MRHNA, CDR2 SNTAGT, per germline. V dropped 7 bases and J dropped 0 bases, with 12 bases sitting between them. The CDR3 has 14 residues. CDR3 in amino acids: CASKADTMNTEAFF. For the CDR3, the DNA is TGTGCCAGCAAGGCGGACACAATGAACACTGAAGCTTTCTTT.

This clone was seen only once. The chain combines TRBV3-1 (or the pseudogene TRBV3-2) with TRBJ2-5; 11 bases fit TRBD2. This CDR3 comprises 14 residues. The junction had 5 bases not matched to a gene; V was cut back by 6 bases and J by 5 bases. Germline values: CDR1 LGHDT, CDR2 YNNKEL (reference sequence). CDR3 protein: CASREGTSGETQYF. The CDR3 region has the DNA TGTGCCAGCAGGGAAGGGACTAGCGGTGAGACCCAGTACTTC.

The genes are TRBV7-2 and TRBJ1-5; possibly TRBD1 for D (6 bases). V lost 3 bases and J lost 3, with 12 bases in between. The CDR3 loop spans 15 amino acids. Germline CDR1 and CDR2: SGHTA and FQGNSA. CDR3 nucleotide sequence: TGTGCCAGCAGCTTGGGGGACACAAACAATCAGCCCCAGCATTTT. Amino acid sequence: CASSLGDTNNQPQHF.

As regards this clone: Other DNA variants within this sample encode the same CDR3. The chain couples TRBV5-1 to TRBJ2-7; a possible D gene is TRBD1 (6 bases). Trimming took off 4 bases at V and 4 bases at J, with 9 bases between the two ends. This CDR3 comprises 12 residues. Germline lookup yields CDR1 SGHRS and CDR2 YFSETQ. The CDR3 sequence is CASSLTGYEQYF. The CDR3 DNA reads TGCGCCAGCAGCCTCACAGGGTACGAGCAGTACTTC. The whole variable domain, filled in from reference TRBV5-1 and TRBJ2-7, reads KAGVTQTPRYLIKTRGQQVTLSCSPISGHRSVSWYQQTPGQGLQFLFEYFSETQRNKGNFPGRFSGRQFSNSRSEMNVSTLELGDSALYLCASSLTGYEQYFGPGTRLTVT.

This chain uses TRBV30 with TRBJ1-2; D ambiguous. The CDR3 extends over 14 amino acids. V was pared by 2 bases and J by 4 bases, with 14 bases between. In germline, CDR1 is GTSNPN, CDR2 SVGIG (reference sequence). The CDR3 here is CAWSMRPIIYGYTF. The CDR3 DNA reads TGTGCCTGGAGTATGAGGCCGATAATCTATGGCTACACCTTC.

There are a few counts of this clone. This chain links TRBV13 with TRBJ1-1; weak D call: TRBD1 (5 bases). The CDR3 consists of 16 residues. V was clipped by 5 bases and J by 4 bases, with 20 bases between them. From germline, CDR1 is PRHDT and CDR2 FYEKMQ (reference sequence). This CDR3 reads CASSLDPRGDGTEAFF. CDR3 coding DNA: TGTGCCAGCAGCCTAGACCCACGGGGGGATGGCACTGAAGCTTTCTTT.

This clone showed up just a few times. The rearrangement links TRBV6-5 to TRBJ2-1, with TRBD2 matching 11 bases. CDR1 MNHEY and CDR2 SVGAGI come from the germline V gene. Trimming removed 2 bases from V and 13 bases from J; junction bases left unmatched: 4. CDR3 size: 13 residues. DNA of the CDR3: TGTGCCAGCAGTTACAGACTAGCGGGGACCCAGTTCTTC. It specifies CASSYRLAGTQFF.

This chain connects TRBV15 to TRBJ1-1; possible D gene TRBD1, 6 bases. CDR3 length: 17 amino acids. The V gene's germline CDR1 is LNHNV and CDR2 YYDKDF (reference sequence). V lost 6 bases, J lost 1 base, and 21 bases lay in between. The CDR3 loop reads CATRIRDTKTPNTEAFF. The CDR3, as DNA: TGTGCCACCAGAATCCGGGACACAAAGACCCCGAACACTGAAGCTTTCTTT.

V gene TRBV7-9 combines with J gene TRBJ1-2, with 7 positions matching TRBD1. In germline, CDR1 is SEHNR, CDR2 FQNEAQ (reference sequence). The CDR3 length is 14 residues. The V segment lost 5 bases and the J segment 4 bases; nucleotides outside the gene matches: 7. The CDR3 loop is CASSPSGTAYGYTF. The DNA for the CDR3 is TGTGCCAGCAGCCCTAGCGGGACAGCCTATGGCTACACCTTC.

V gene TRBV6-5 combines with J gene TRBJ2-7; D possibly corresponds to TRBD2 (5 bases). Germline V gene sequence: CDR1 MNHEY, CDR2 SVGAGI. The CDR3 consists of 16 residues. The V end lost 4 bases, the J end lost 4 bases, and 20 bases lay between the germline ends. The CDR3 nucleotides read TGTGCCAGCAGTTTGGAGAGGGCCAACCACTTTTACGAGCAGTACTTC. Translation gives CASSLERANHFYEQYF.

V usage is TRBV28 and J usage is TRBJ2-5, with D possibly TRBD1 on 6 matching bases. There are 15 residues in the CDR3. Per germline, CDR1 MDHEN and CDR2 SYDVKM. Trimming took off 2 bases at V and 1 base at J, with 11 bases between the two ends. In DNA, the CDR3 is TGTGCCAGCAGTTTAAGGGGGATGAGCCAAGAGACCCAGTACTTC. It specifies CASSLRGMSQETQYF.

Worth noting for this clone: The same CDR3 also results from other DNA sequences found in this sample. The gene calls are TRBV18 and TRBJ1-4, with 9 bases aligning to TRBD1. After removal of 2 bases from V and 8 bases from J, the junction contained 3 bases not matched to a gene. Germline CDR1 is KGHSH and CDR2 is LQKENI. CDR3 length: 14 amino acids. CDR3: CASSPGQGNEKLFF. Here the CDR3 DNA reads TGTGCCAGCTCACCAGGACAGGGGAACGAAAAACTGTTTTTT. The full variable domain, rest sourced from reference TRBV18 and TRBJ1-4, is NAGVMQNPRHLVRRRGQEARLRCSPMKGHSHVYWYRQLPEEGLKFMVYLQKENIIDESGMPKERFSAEFPKEGPSILRIQQVVRGDSAAYFCASSPGQGNEKLFFGSGTQLSVL.

This chain connects TRBV6-4 to TRBJ2-7, with a tentative D call TRBD2 (5 bases). The V gene lost 4 bases and the J gene lost 3 bases, with 10 bases spanning the gap. Germline CDR1 MRHNA, CDR2 SNTAGT. The CDR3 has 13 residues. For the CDR3, the DNA is TGTGCCAGCAGTGCCCTACTAGGCTACGAGCAGTACTTC. It yields the protein CASSALLGYEQYF.

In nucleotides, the CDR3 is TGTGCCAGCAGCTCAGGGGAATCACCCCTCCACTTT. Its translation: CASSSGESPLHF. The V call is TRBV7-9, the J call TRBJ1-6; D is perhaps TRBD1 (6 bases). Germline CDR1 is SEHNR and CDR2 is FQNEAQ (reference sequence). Trimming removed 4 bases at V and 10 bases at J, with 8 bases between. The CDR3 covers 12 residues.

This chain joins TRBV11-2 and TRBJ1-5, with D unclear. Germline CDR1 and CDR2: SGHAT and FQNNGV. V dropped 6 bases and J dropped 11 bases, with 14 bases sitting between them. The CDR3 is 12 amino acids. CDR3 nucleotide sequence: TGTGCCAGCAGATCCAAGCGCCGGTCCCAGCATTTT. This codes for CASRSKRRSQHF.

With regard to this clone: Other DNA sequences within the sample encode an identical CDR3. V and J are TRBV2 and TRBJ1-5; D might be TRBD1 (5 bases). V was clipped by 6 bases and J by 1 base, with 13 bases between them. There are 15 residues in the CDR3. The V gene's germline CDR1 is SNHLY and CDR2 FYNNEI. The CDR3 loop is CASRGVGLSNQPQHF. In DNA form, the CDR3 reads TGTGCCAGCAGGGGCGTGGGGCTGAGCAATCAGCCCCAGCATTTT. The full variable domain, completed using reference TRBV2 and TRBJ1-5, is EPEVTQTPSHQVTQMGQEVILRCVPISNHLYFYWYRQILGQKVEFLVSFYNNEISEKSEIFDDQFSVERPDGSNFTLKIRSTKLEDSAMYFCASRGVGLSNQPQHFGDGTRLSIL.